A selection of T cell receptor beta chains follows, all from one sample in a study of identical twins. TCRdb processed the 5' RACE reads anew with MiXCR; each CDR3 protein has one entry. The sample lists 1.5 million or so distinct CDR3 sequences; 25% to 35% were seen once. The specimen was cord blood. These receptors came from a newborn girl in good health. Each CDR3 is given with its conserved first and last residue. A D gene is named only where the DNA matches it firmly. The listing skips clone size in some rows; elsewhere it reads once, few, many or a size class.

abundance: NA
j_gene: TRBJ2-1
d_gene: NA
v_gene: TRBV3-1
CDR3nt: TGTGCCAGCAGCCAATCCCTTCTTCGATTCTACAATGAGCAGTTCTTC
CDR3aa: CASSQSLLRFYNEQFF

abundance: NA
j_gene: TRBJ1-3
d_gene: NA
v_gene: TRBV5-1
CDR3nt: TGCGCCAGCAGCTCGCGGGGTCCCCCGGGCACCATATATTTT
CDR3aa: CASSSRGPPGTIYF

abundance: NA
j_gene: TRBJ1-6
d_gene: TRBD1
v_gene: TRBV3-1
CDR3nt: TGTGCCAGCAGCCAAGATGGGGACAGGAATTCACCCCTCCACTTT
CDR3aa: CASSQDGDRNSPLHF

abundance: NA
j_gene: TRBJ2-3
d_gene: NA
v_gene: TRBV6-1
CDR3nt: TGTGCCAGCAGTGTTGCTGTAGGGAGGTCCCCAGATACGCAGTATTTT
CDR3aa: CASSVAVGRSPDTQYF

abundance: few
j_gene: TRBJ2-3
d_gene: TRBD2
v_gene: TRBV28
CDR3nt: TGTGCCAGCAGTTGGCCTCTGACTAGCGGGAGAGCTGCAGATACGCAGTATTTT
CDR3aa: CASSWPLTSGRAADTQYF

abundance: NA
j_gene: TRBJ1-1
d_gene: NA
v_gene: TRBV10-3
CDR3nt: TGTGCCATCAGTGTGGGGGGAGACACTGAAGCTTTCTTT
CDR3aa: CAISVGGDTEAFF

abundance: few
j_gene: TRBJ2-7
d_gene: TRBD2
v_gene: TRBV28
CDR3nt: TGTGCCAGCAGTCCCCCGGGACTAGTGGTCCACGAGCAGTACTTC
CDR3aa: CASSPPGLVVHEQYF

abundance: NA
j_gene: TRBJ1-4
d_gene: TRBD1
v_gene: TRBV5-5
CDR3nt: TGTGCCAGCAGCCCCTGGACAGGGGTCCGTAATGAAAAACTGTTTTTT
CDR3aa: CASSPWTGVRNEKLFF

abundance: NA
j_gene: TRBJ2-6
d_gene: NA
v_gene: TRBV27
CDR3nt: TGTGCCAGCAGCCGGGGTCTTCCGGACAACGTCCTGACTTTC
CDR3aa: CASSRGLPDNVLTF

abundance: few
j_gene: TRBJ1-5
d_gene: NA
v_gene: TRBV24-1
CDR3nt: TGTGCCACCAGTGATCCCGCCACGGATCAGCCCCAGCATTTT
CDR3aa: CATSDPATDQPQHF

abundance: NA
j_gene: TRBJ1-6
d_gene: NA
v_gene: TRBV15
CDR3nt: TGTGCCACCAGCATTATTGGCTCACCCCTCCCCTTT
CDR3aa: CATSIIGSPLPF

abundance: NA
j_gene: TRBJ2-1
d_gene: NA
v_gene: TRBV5-5
CDR3nt: TGTGCCAGCAGCTTTGAGGGACGGAGCTCCTACAATGAGCAGTTCTTC
CDR3aa: CASSFEGRSSYNEQFF

abundance: NA
j_gene: TRBJ1-1
d_gene: NA
v_gene: TRBV20-1
CDR3nt: TGCAGTGCTAAGACAGCTTTTGAAGCTTTCTTT
CDR3aa: CSAKTAFEAFF

abundance: NA
j_gene: TRBJ1-5
d_gene: NA
v_gene: TRBV4-2
CDR3nt: TGTGCCAGCAGCCAAGATGGTAGCCAGGGTAGGAGCAATCAGCCCCAGCATTTT
CDR3aa: CASSQDGSQGRSNQPQHF

abundance: once
j_gene: TRBJ2-3
d_gene: TRBD2
v_gene: TRBV4-1
CDR3nt: TGCGCCAGCAGGCTAGCGGGTCGGGACACAGATACGCAGTATTTT
CDR3aa: CASRLAGRDTDTQYF

abundance: NA
j_gene: TRBJ2-3
d_gene: NA
v_gene: TRBV12-3/TRBV12-4
CDR3nt: TGTGCCAGCAGCCTATGGGGCGGGGCCATCACAGATACGCAGTATTTT
CDR3aa: CASSLWGGAITDTQYF

abundance: few
j_gene: TRBJ2-5
d_gene: TRBD2
v_gene: TRBV7-2
CDR3nt: TGTGCCAGCAGCCTAAGGACTAGCGGGGGGGCCGTGCAGTACTTC
CDR3aa: CASSLRTSGGAVQYF

abundance: NA
j_gene: TRBJ2-7
d_gene: NA
v_gene: TRBV20-1
CDR3nt: TGCAGGCCGAATGAGGGGCTCTCCTACGAGCAGTACTTC
CDR3aa: CRPNEGLSYEQYF

abundance: few
j_gene: TRBJ2-4
d_gene: TRBD1
v_gene: TRBV20-1
CDR3nt: TGCAGTGCTAGAACAGGGGGCAAAAACATTCAGTACTTC
CDR3aa: CSARTGGKNIQYF

abundance: NA
j_gene: TRBJ2-4
d_gene: TRBD2
v_gene: TRBV6-6
CDR3nt: TGTGCCAGCAGTTATGGGGGGGACATTCAGTACTTC
CDR3aa: CASSYGGDIQYF

abundance: NA
j_gene: TRBJ2-1
d_gene: TRBD2
v_gene: TRBV20-1
CDR3nt: TGCAGTGCTAGGTTGGCTAGCGGGCACAATGAGCAGTTCTTC
CDR3aa: CSARLASGHNEQFF

abundance: few
j_gene: TRBJ2-3
d_gene: NA
v_gene: TRBV20-1
CDR3nt: TGCAGTGCTCCTTCGTGGGGGGTCACAGATACGCAGTATTTT
CDR3aa: CSAPSWGVTDTQYF

abundance: once
j_gene: TRBJ1-5
d_gene: NA
v_gene: TRBV15
CDR3nt: TGTGCCACCAGCTGGACGGATCATAGCAATCAGCCCCAGCATTTT
CDR3aa: CATSWTDHSNQPQHF

abundance: NA
j_gene: TRBJ1-2
d_gene: NA
v_gene: TRBV2
CDR3nt: TGTGCCAGCAGTGACATGGGCAGCGCGCTTAACTATGGCTACACCTTC
CDR3aa: CASSDMGSALNYGYTF

abundance: NA
j_gene: TRBJ1-5
d_gene: TRBD1
v_gene: TRBV18
CDR3nt: TGTGCCAGCTCACCAAACGGACAGGGGGCAGGAATTAGCAATCAGCCCCAGCATTTT
CDR3aa: CASSPNGQGAGISNQPQHF

abundance: few
j_gene: TRBJ2-7
d_gene: NA
v_gene: TRBV12-3/TRBV12-4
CDR3nt: TGTGCCAGCGCCACTAGGGCAGCCTACGAGCAGTACTTC
CDR3aa: CASATRAAYEQYF

abundance: NA
j_gene: TRBJ2-6
d_gene: NA
v_gene: TRBV7-9
CDR3nt: TGTGCCAGCAGCTTATCGACTATCTCTGGGGCCAACGTCCTGACTTTC
CDR3aa: CASSLSTISGANVLTF